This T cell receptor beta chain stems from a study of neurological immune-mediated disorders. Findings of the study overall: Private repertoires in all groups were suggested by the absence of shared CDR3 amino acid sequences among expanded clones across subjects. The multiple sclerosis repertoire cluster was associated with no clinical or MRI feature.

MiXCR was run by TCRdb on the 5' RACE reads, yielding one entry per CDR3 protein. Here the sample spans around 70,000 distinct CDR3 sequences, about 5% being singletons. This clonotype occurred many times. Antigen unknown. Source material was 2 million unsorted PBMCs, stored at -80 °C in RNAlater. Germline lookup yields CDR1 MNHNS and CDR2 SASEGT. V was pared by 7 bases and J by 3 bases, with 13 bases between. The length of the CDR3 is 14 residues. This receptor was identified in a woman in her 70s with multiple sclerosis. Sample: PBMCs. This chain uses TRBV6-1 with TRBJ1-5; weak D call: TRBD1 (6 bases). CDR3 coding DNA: TGTGCCAGCAATTTCGACAGGTCCAATCAGCCCCAGCATTTT. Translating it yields CASNFDRSNQPQHF.